A selection of T cell receptor beta chains follows, all from one sample in a study of quantifying T cell responses using KT2 cells. TCRdb reprocessed the UMI-ligation and nested PCR reads with MiXCR, giving one entry per CDR3 protein. Of fewer than 45,000 distinct CDR3 sequences in the sample, about a sixth are singletons; the top ten hold around two fifths. The specimen was PBMCs spiked with cells of the T cell clone KT2. The receptors come from a human donor. Each CDR3 is given with its conserved first and last residue. A D gene is named only where the DNA matches it firmly. Only part of the rows carry a size: once, few, many, or a class if the clone is expanded.

j_gene: TRBJ2-3
d_gene: NA
abundance: few
v_gene: TRBV6-5
CDR3nt: TGTGCCAGCTGCCGGGGGGCCGCCTATTCCACAGATACGCAGTATTTT
CDR3aa: CASCRGAAYSTDTQYF

j_gene: TRBJ1-1
d_gene: NA
abundance: NA
v_gene: TRBV11-1
CDR3nt: TGTGCCAGCAGCTTCCCCGGAGAAAGGACTGAAGCTTTCTTT
CDR3aa: CASSFPGERTEAFF

j_gene: TRBJ2-5
d_gene: NA
abundance: NA
v_gene: TRBV2
CDR3nt: TGTGCCAGCAGTGAACGAGGATCACAAGAGACCCAGTACTTC
CDR3aa: CASSERGSQETQYF

j_gene: TRBJ1-4
d_gene: NA
abundance: few
v_gene: TRBV12-3/TRBV12-4
CDR3nt: TGTGCCAGCAGCCCCGGGGGGTCGCGCGAAAAACTGTTTTTT
CDR3aa: CASSPGGSREKLFF

j_gene: TRBJ2-7
d_gene: NA
abundance: few
v_gene: TRBV7-9
CDR3nt: TGTGCCAGCAGCTCCACAGGGCCCGAGCAGTACTTC
CDR3aa: CASSSTGPEQYF

j_gene: TRBJ1-1
d_gene: TRBD1
abundance: few
v_gene: TRBV20-1
CDR3nt: TGCAGTGCCCGAAGGCAGGGGGTGAACACTGAAGCTTTCTTT
CDR3aa: CSARRQGVNTEAFF

j_gene: TRBJ1-2
d_gene: NA
abundance: many
v_gene: TRBV27
CDR3nt: TGTGCCAGCAGTCCAGGACCCCCCGGGAGTGGCTACACCTTC
CDR3aa: CASSPGPPGSGYTF

j_gene: TRBJ1-5
d_gene: TRBD1
abundance: NA
v_gene: TRBV6-2/TRBV6-3
CDR3nt: TGTGCCAGCACCCGAACAGGGGGCCTCGATCAGCCCCAGCATTTT
CDR3aa: CASTRTGGLDQPQHF

j_gene: TRBJ2-5
d_gene: TRBD2
abundance: NA
v_gene: TRBV20-1
CDR3nt: TGCAGTGCTAGAGGTCGCGGGAGTAGATGGGAGACCCAGTACTTC
CDR3aa: CSARGRGSRWETQYF

j_gene: TRBJ2-7
d_gene: TRBD2
abundance: NA
v_gene: TRBV6-5
CDR3nt: TGTGCCAGCAGTTACAGCCTGGGGGGGGGGGAGCAGTACTTC
CDR3aa: CASSYSLGGGEQYF

j_gene: TRBJ2-3
d_gene: NA
abundance: few
v_gene: TRBV10-3
CDR3nt: TGTGCCATCAGTGAATCCCGGGAGAAGCAGTATTTT
CDR3aa: CAISESREKQYF

j_gene: TRBJ1-5
d_gene: NA
abundance: few
v_gene: TRBV11-2
CDR3nt: TGTGCCAGCAGCTCAATAAAAGGGACCCATCAGCCCCAGCATTTT
CDR3aa: CASSSIKGTHQPQHF

j_gene: TRBJ2-2
d_gene: TRBD2
abundance: few
v_gene: TRBV4-1
CDR3nt: TGCGCCAGCAGCCCACGGACTAGCGGGGGGCGGACCGGGGAGCTGTTTTTT
CDR3aa: CASSPRTSGGRTGELFF

j_gene: TRBJ1-2
d_gene: NA
abundance: NA
v_gene: TRBV29-1
CDR3nt: TGCAGCGTTGAAGGGGCGTCTAACTATGGCTACACCTTC
CDR3aa: CSVEGASNYGYTF

j_gene: TRBJ2-7
d_gene: TRBD2
abundance: NA
v_gene: TRBV20-1
CDR3nt: TGCAGTGCTTCTAGCGGGCGGTACTACGAGCAGTACTTC
CDR3aa: CSASSGRYYEQYF

j_gene: TRBJ2-3
d_gene: NA
abundance: many
v_gene: TRBV11-2
CDR3nt: TGTGCCAGCAGCTTAGAGGGAGGTTCGGCAGATACGCAGTATTTT
CDR3aa: CASSLEGGSADTQYF

j_gene: TRBJ1-2
d_gene: NA
abundance: NA
v_gene: TRBV11-2
CDR3nt: TGTGCCAGCAGCTTGGAACATGGGGTGCCCGCTCCCTTC
CDR3aa: CASSLEHGVPAPF

j_gene: TRBJ1-6
d_gene: NA
abundance: NA
v_gene: TRBV2
CDR3nt: TGTGCCAGCAGTGGTTTGCGCGCTTTTAATTCACCCCTCCACTTT
CDR3aa: CASSGLRAFNSPLHF

j_gene: TRBJ2-2
d_gene: TRBD2
abundance: NA
v_gene: TRBV5-4
CDR3nt: TGTGCCAGCAGCCCGGGACTAGCGGGAGTCACCGGGGAGCTGTTTTTT
CDR3aa: CASSPGLAGVTGELFF

j_gene: TRBJ1-1
d_gene: NA
abundance: NA
v_gene: TRBV6-2/TRBV6-3
CDR3nt: TGTGCCAGCAGCAGAGTTGAGAACACTGAAGCTTTCTTT
CDR3aa: CASSRVENTEAFF

j_gene: TRBJ2-2
d_gene: NA
abundance: medium-sized
v_gene: TRBV30
CDR3nt: TGTGCCTGGAGGTCCTATTACACCGGGGAGCTGTTTTTT
CDR3aa: CAWRSYYTGELFF

j_gene: TRBJ1-1
d_gene: NA
abundance: NA
v_gene: TRBV13
CDR3nt: TGTGCCAGCAGCCCTAGGGGGGGGGGGAGCACTGAAGCTTTCTTT
CDR3aa: CASSPRGGGSTEAFF

j_gene: TRBJ2-3
d_gene: TRBD2
abundance: NA
v_gene: TRBV5-4
CDR3nt: TGTGCCAGCAGTTTGGGAGGGACGGATACGCAGTATTTT
CDR3aa: CASSLGGTDTQYF

j_gene: TRBJ2-7
d_gene: NA
abundance: NA
v_gene: TRBV7-2
CDR3nt: TGTGCCAGCAGCTTATATCCCCGAGGACGGAGCTCCTACGAGCAGTACTTC
CDR3aa: CASSLYPRGRSSYEQYF

j_gene: TRBJ2-1
d_gene: TRBD1
abundance: many
v_gene: TRBV5-6
CDR3nt: TGTGCCAGCAGCGAAACCGGGACAGGGTTAAATGAGCAGTTCTTC
CDR3aa: CASSETGTGLNEQFF

j_gene: TRBJ2-7
d_gene: NA
abundance: NA
v_gene: TRBV5-1
CDR3nt: TGCGCCAGCAGCTTATGGGACAAGCCTTACGAGCAGTACTTC
CDR3aa: CASSLWDKPYEQYF